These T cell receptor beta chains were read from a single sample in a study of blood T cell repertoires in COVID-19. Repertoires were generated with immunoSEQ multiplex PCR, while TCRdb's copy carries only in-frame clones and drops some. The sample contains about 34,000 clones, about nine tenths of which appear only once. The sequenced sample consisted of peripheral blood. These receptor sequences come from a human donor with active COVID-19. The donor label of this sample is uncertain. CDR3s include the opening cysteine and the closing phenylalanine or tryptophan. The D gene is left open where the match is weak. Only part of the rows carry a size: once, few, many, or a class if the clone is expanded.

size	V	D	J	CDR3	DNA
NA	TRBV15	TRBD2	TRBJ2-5	CATSSILAGAPGTQYF	TGTGCCACCAGCAGTATTCTAGCGGGGGCCCCGGGGACCCAGTACTTC
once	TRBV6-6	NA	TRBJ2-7	CASSSLRGTYEQYF	TGTGCCAGCAGTTCCCTACGGGGAACCTACGAGCAGTACTTC
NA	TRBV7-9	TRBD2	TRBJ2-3	CASSQGSGGAPDTQYF	TGTGCCAGCAGCCAGGGGAGCGGGGGGGCCCCAGATACGCAGTATTTT
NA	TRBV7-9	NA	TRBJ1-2	CASSLFTTVNYGYTF	TGTGCCAGCAGCTTATTCACGACAGTGAACTATGGCTACACCTTC
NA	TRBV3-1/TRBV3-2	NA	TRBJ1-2	CASSQDLNSNYGYTF	TGTGCCAGCAGCCAAGATCTTAACAGTAACTATGGCTACACCTTC
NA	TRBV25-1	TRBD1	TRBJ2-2	CASSELWTGVGGELFF	TGTGCCAGCAGTGAATTGTGGACAGGGGTTGGCGGGGAGCTGTTTTTT
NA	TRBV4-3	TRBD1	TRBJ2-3	CASSQWDSYTDTQYF	TGCGCCAGCAGCCAATGGGACAGTTACACAGATACGCAGTATTTT
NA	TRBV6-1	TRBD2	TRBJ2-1	CASSVDSGGISYNEQFF	TGTGCCAGCAGTGTGGACAGCGGGGGGATCTCCTACAATGAGCAGTTCTTC
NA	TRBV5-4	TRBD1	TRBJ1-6	CASSSGQGLISPLHF	TGTGCCAGCAGCTCCGGACAGGGATTAATTTCACCCCTCCACTTT
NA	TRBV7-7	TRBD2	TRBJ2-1	CASSLPGTSGNNEQFF	TGTGCTAGCAGCTTACCCGGGACTAGCGGGAACAATGAGCAGTTCTTC
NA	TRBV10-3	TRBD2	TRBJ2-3	CAISGTLAGGTDTQYF	TGTGCCATCAGTGGAACCCTAGCGGGGGGCACAGATACGCAGTATTTT
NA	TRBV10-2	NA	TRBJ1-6	CASQGLGSYNSPLHF	TGCGCCAGCCAGGGTCTCGGCTCCTATAATTCACCCCTCCACTTT
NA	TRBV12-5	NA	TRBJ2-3	CASGLQEHTDTQYF	TGTGCTAGTGGTTTACAGGAACACACAGATACGCAGTATTTT
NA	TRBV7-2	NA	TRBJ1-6	CASSKGDTNNSPLHF	TGTGCCAGCAGCAAAGGGGACACAAATAATTCACCCCTCCACTTT
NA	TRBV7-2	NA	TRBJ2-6	CASSPRGGGSSGANVLTF	TGTGCCAGCAGCCCAAGGGGAGGGGGTTCAAGTGGGGCCAACGTCCTGACTTTC
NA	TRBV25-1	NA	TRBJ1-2	CASTQGKRGFYGYTF	TGTGCCAGCACCCAGGGGAAAAGGGGATTCTATGGCTACACCTTC
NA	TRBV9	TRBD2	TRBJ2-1	CASSWGGSYNEQFF	TGTGCCAGTTCTTGGGGGGGCTCCTACAATGAGCAGTTCTTC
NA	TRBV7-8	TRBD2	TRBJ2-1	CASSLVAGGRNEQFF	TGTGCCAGCAGCTTAGTAGCGGGGGGTCGCAATGAGCAGTTCTTC
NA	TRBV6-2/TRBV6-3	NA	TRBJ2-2	CASSYARVSTGELFF	TGTGCCAGCAGTTACGCCAGGGTTAGCACCGGGGAGCTGTTTTTT
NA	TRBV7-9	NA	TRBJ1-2	CASSFSGALGYTF	TGTGCCAGCAGCTTCTCTGGGGCTCTTGGCTACACCTTC
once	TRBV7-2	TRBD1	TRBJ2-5	CASRRDSLQETQYF	TGTGCCAGCAGGAGGGACAGCCTTCAAGAGACCCAGTACTTC
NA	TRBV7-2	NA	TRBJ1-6	CASSLEGALSPLHF	TGTGCCAGCAGCTTAGAAGGGGCGCTTTCACCCCTCCACTTT
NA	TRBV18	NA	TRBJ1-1	CASSPLDRLNTEAFF	TGTGCCAGCTCACCACTCGACAGGTTGAACACTGAAGCTTTCTTT
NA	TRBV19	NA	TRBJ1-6	CASSAEQGLSNSPLHF	TGTGCCAGTAGTGCCGAACAGGGTCTTAGTAATTCACCCCTCCACTTT
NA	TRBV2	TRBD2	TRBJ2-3	CASSESGGGDTQYF	TGTGCCAGCAGTGAATCGGGGGGGGGAGATACGCAGTATTTT
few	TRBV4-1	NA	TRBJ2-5	CASSQDWRGRETQYF	TGCGCCAGCAGCCAAGATTGGAGGGGCAGGGAGACCCAGTACTTC
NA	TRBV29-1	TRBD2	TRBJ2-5	CSASGGQQETQYF	TGCAGCGCTAGCGGGGGACAGCAAGAGACCCAGTACTTC
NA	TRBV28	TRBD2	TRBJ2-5	CAINTKGGGGSKETQYF	TGTGCCATCAACACTAAGGGTGGCGGGGGATCGAAAGAGACCCAGTACTTC
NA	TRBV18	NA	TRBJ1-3	CASSPQQEGVSGNTIYF	TGTGCCAGCTCACCACAGCAGGAAGGCGTCTCAGGAAACACCATATATTTT
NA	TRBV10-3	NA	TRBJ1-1	CAISAGQTNTEAFF	TGTGCCATCAGCGCAGGACAGACGAACACTGAAGCTTTCTTT
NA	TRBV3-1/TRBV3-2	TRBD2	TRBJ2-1	CASSGGCQNEQFF	TGTGCCAGTAGCGGGGGCTGTCAAAATGAGCAGTTCTTC
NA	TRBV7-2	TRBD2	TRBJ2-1	CASSLAWTSGAYNEQFF	TGTGCCAGCAGCTTAGCTTGGACTAGCGGGGCCTACAATGAGCAGTTCTTC